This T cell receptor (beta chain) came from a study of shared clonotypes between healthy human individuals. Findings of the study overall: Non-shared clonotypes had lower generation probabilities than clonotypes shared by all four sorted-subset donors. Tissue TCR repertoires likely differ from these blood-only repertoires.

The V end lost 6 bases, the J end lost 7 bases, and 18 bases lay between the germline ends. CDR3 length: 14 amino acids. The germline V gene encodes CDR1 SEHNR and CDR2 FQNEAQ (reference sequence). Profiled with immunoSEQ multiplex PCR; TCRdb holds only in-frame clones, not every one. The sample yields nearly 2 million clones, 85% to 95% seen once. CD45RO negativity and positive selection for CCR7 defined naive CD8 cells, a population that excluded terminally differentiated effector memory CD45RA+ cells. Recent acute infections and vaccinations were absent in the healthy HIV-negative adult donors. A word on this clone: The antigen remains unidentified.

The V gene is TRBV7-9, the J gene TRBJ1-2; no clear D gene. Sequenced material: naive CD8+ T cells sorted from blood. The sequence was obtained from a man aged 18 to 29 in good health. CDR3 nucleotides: TGTGCCAGCAGAACCTGGACGGAGGCAGCTGGCTACACCTTC. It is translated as CASRTWTEAAGYTF.